Shown below are 10 T cell receptor beta chains from a single sample sequenced in a study of T cell responses to AZD1222 COVID-19 vaccine. Data came from immunoSEQ multiplex PCR; TCRdb stores just in-frame clones and leaves some out. Seen here are 100,000 to 150,000 clones, roughly 92% observed once, and the top ten hold 1.1%. Sequences were derived from peripheral blood, sampled 28 days after the second AZD1222 dose. The receptors originated from an adult who received the AZD1222 COVID-19 vaccine.

The chain is built from TRBV2 and TRBJ2-2, with 7 bases aligning to TRBD2. The ends lost 2 bases at V and 1 base at J; junction bases unmatched: 1. From germline, CDR1 is SNHLY and CDR2 FYNNEI. The CDR3 consists of 15 residues. CDR3 protein: CASSESGGNTGELFF. The CDR3 DNA follows: TGTGCCAGCAGTGAATCGGGGGGGAACACCGGGGAGCTGTTTTTT.

The rearrangement joins TRBV28 to TRBJ1-5; perhaps TRBD1 as D (5 bases). This CDR3 is built from 12 residues. Trimming took 5 bases from V and 6 from J, leaving 8 bases between them. CDR1 and CDR2 (germline): MDHEN, SYDVKM. DNA of the CDR3: TGTGCCAGCAGTCTCAGGGTTCAGCCCCAGCATTTT. It codes for CASSLRVQPQHF. The complete variable domain, with remaining parts taken from reference TRBV28 and TRBJ1-5, reads DVKVTQSSRYLVKRTGEKVFLECVQDMDHENMFWYRQDPGLGLRLIYFSYDVKMKEKGDIPEGYSVSREKKERFSLILESASTNQTSMYLCASSLRVQPQHFGDGTRLSIL.

This chain joins TRBV12-5 and TRBJ1-5; the D gene is possibly TRBD1 (6 bases). Trimming shortened V by 0 bases and J by 0 bases, and 21 bases separated the two germline ends. CDR1 is LGHNT and CDR2 is FRNRAP in the germline V gene. The CDR3 consists of 20 residues. The DNA for the CDR3 is TGTGCTAGTGGTTTGGTACTGATACCGTCACAGGGTCATAGCAATCAGCCCCAGCATTTT. Its translation is CASGLVLIPSQGHSNQPQHF.

This chain uses TRBV5-1 with TRBJ2-7; D uncertain. The CDR3 contains 14 residues. The germline V gene has CDR1 SGHRS and CDR2 YFSETQ. V dropped 4 bases and J dropped 2 bases, with 13 bases sitting between them. The CDR3 protein is CASSVRTDTYEQYF. The CDR3, as DNA: TGCGCCAGCAGCGTGAGGACGGATACCTACGAGCAGTACTTC.

The chain joins TRBV9 to TRBJ2-1; 8 positions match TRBD1. The V gene end was trimmed by 0 bases and the J gene end by 8 bases; junction bases not matched to a gene: 4. The CDR3 is 14 residues long. Germline-derived CDR1 and CDR2 are SGDLS and YYNGEE. CDR3 region: CASSVADREYEQFF. The CDR3 coding sequence is TGTGCCAGCAGCGTAGCGGACAGGGAGTATGAGCAGTTCTTC.

This clone has just one count. This sequence joins TRBV5-1 and TRBJ2-3; 10 bases align to TRBD2. This CDR3 has 15 residues. Germline values: CDR1 SGHRS, CDR2 YFSETQ. V shed 3 bases, J shed 4 bases, and the junction held 5 bases outside the gene matches. For the CDR3, the DNA is TGCGCCAGCAGCTCTAGCGGGAGAGGGGCAGATACGCAGTATTTT. Translation gives CASSSSGRGADTQYF.

The chain couples TRBV5-6 to TRBJ1-2; D not resolved. The CDR3 has 12 amino acids. Trimming cost V 1 base and J 4 bases, with 5 bases left between them. Germline CDR1 SGHDT, CDR2 YYEEEE. CDR3 coding DNA: TGTGCCAGCAGCTTGACAGCCTATGGCTACACCTTC. Translated, it gives CASSLTAYGYTF.

The rearrangement joins TRBV2 to TRBJ2-3, with no clear D. Germline-derived CDR1 and CDR2 are SNHLY and FYNNEI. The CDR3 is 13 amino acids. V lost 7 bases to trimming and J lost 4 bases, with 12 bases between them. This CDR3 reads CASKGRAADTQYF. CDR3 DNA: TGTGCCAGCAAGGGTCGGGCTGCAGATACGCAGTATTTT.

The chain carries TRBV28 and TRBJ1-1; 7 bases match TRBD1. Per germline, CDR1 MDHEN and CDR2 SYDVKM. V was clipped by 6 bases and J by 4 bases; unmatched bases: 8. The CDR3 has 14 amino acids. The CDR3 DNA reads TGTGCCAGCAGCTCCCCACAGGGGCGCACTGAAGCTTTCTTT. Protein product: CASSSPQGRTEAFF.

The chain recombines TRBV29-1 with TRBJ2-2; TRBD2 matches 10 bases. Germline CDR1 reads SQVTM; CDR2 reads ANQGSEA. This CDR3 has 15 residues. Germline trimming cut 3 bases from V and 6 bases from J; bases unmatched to any gene: 7. CDR3 loop: CSVEGISGGAGELFF. CDR3 sequence (DNA): TGCAGCGTTGAGGGCATAAGCGGGGGGGCCGGGGAGCTGTTTTTT.